The text below deals with one T cell receptor (beta chain). Antigen unknown. The sample originates from a study of cytomegalovirus exposure and HLA in healthy donors. The PCR had 60 Vbeta and 13 Jbeta primers. Method: immunoSEQ multiplex PCR; TCRdb's copy keeps in-frame clones and lacks some. This sample has some 190,000 clones, with about 76% found just once. General observations from the study: Trimming of TCR beta V- and J-genes showed a link, identified in a later analysis, to a missense DCLRE1C variant. Presence/absence analyses took donor sequencing depth as roughly uniform. TRBV6-2, TRBV6-3 and other indistinguishable V segments were excluded.

V was pared by 4 bases and J by 2 bases, with 8 bases between. CDR3 length equals 13 residues. Germline V lookup: CDR1 KGHSH, CDR2 LQKENI. The specimen was PBMCs. V is TRBV18 and J is TRBJ1-1; maybe TRBD1 (5 bases). The clonotype comes from a woman aged 50 to 60 in good health and CMV-seronegative. Written as DNA, the CDR3 is TGTGCCAGCTCACGCAGGGCTAACACTGAAGCTTTCTTT. Translating it yields CASSRRANTEAFF.